The next 30 T cell receptor beta chains were all read from a single sample in a study of graft-versus-host responses after intestinal transplantation. Produced via immunoSEQ multiplex PCR; TCRdb's table is partial and in-frame only. The sample records tens of thousands of clones, around 90% being singletons. The sequencing here drew on bone marrow, taken 700 to 850 days after intestinal transplantation. These receptor sequences come from a human patient who received an intestinal transplant, so some T cells may come from the graft donor.

The count of this clone is one. The V gene is TRBV5-4, the J gene TRBJ2-1, with D uncertain. V gave up 4 bases and J gave up 8 bases, with 22 bases separating them. The CDR3 is 16 residues long. Per the germline V gene, CDR1 is SGHNT and CDR2 is YYREEE (reference sequence). CDR3 nucleotide sequence: TGTGCCAGCAGCGCCGTCGGGTGGACCCCCCGCGATGAGCAGTTCTTC. It yields the protein CASSAVGWTPRDEQFF.

The chain has TRBV27 and TRBJ1-1; perhaps TRBD1 as D (5 bases). The CDR3 consists of 15 residues. V gave up 3 bases and J gave up 1 base, with 12 bases separating them. The germline gives CDR1 MNHEY, CDR2 SMNVEV (reference sequence). The CDR3 region has the DNA TGTGCCAGCAGTTTGGAAGGGGACTGGAACACTGAAGCTTTCTTT. It encodes CASSLEGDWNTEAFF.

This sequence joins TRBV19 and TRBJ1-5; 7 bases line up with TRBD1. This CDR3 contains 15 residues. Trimming cost V 3 bases and J 2 bases; bases outside gene matches: 4. Germline V gene lookup returns CDR1 LNHDA and CDR2 SQIVND (reference sequence). The DNA of the CDR3 is TGTGCCAGTAGTATGTGGGGGACAGGCAATCAGCCCCAGCATTTT. Translation: CASSMWGTGNQPQHF.

The V gene is TRBV12-5, the J gene TRBJ2-7, with TRBD1 matching over 7 bases. The CDR3 totals 13 residues. Germline CDR1 LGHNT, CDR2 FRNRAP. V shed 4 bases and J 5 bases; nucleotides not matched to a gene: 5. The CDR3 loop is CASGSGQLHEQYF. CDR3 DNA sequence: TGTGCTAGTGGTTCGGGACAGCTCCACGAGCAGTACTTC.

The chain employs TRBV19 and TRBJ2-1; D is ambiguous. The length of the CDR3 is 14 residues. Trimming stripped 6 bases from V and 2 bases from J, with 11 bases between. The germline V gene encodes CDR1 LNHDA and CDR2 SQIVND (reference sequence). CDR3 sequence (DNA): TGTGCCAGTAGATCCGAACGGACCTACAATGAGCAGTTCTTC. This sequence encodes CASRSERTYNEQFF.

This clone was detected a few times. The chain joins TRBV13 to TRBJ1-5; no clear D gene. The germline CDR1 and CDR2 sequences are PRHDT and FYEKMQ (reference sequence). V lost 0 bases and J 5 bases, leaving 2 bases between the germline ends. The CDR3 covers 12 residues. The CDR3 sequence: CASSLGYQPQHF. The CDR3 region has the DNA TGTGCCAGCAGCTTAGGATATCAGCCCCAGCATTTT.

The rearrangement uses TRBV25-1 and TRBJ2-1, with D tentatively TRBD2 (6 bases). The V gene's germline CDR1 is MGHDK and CDR2 SYGVNS. V shed 4 bases and J shed 15 bases, with 16 bases lying between them. The CDR3 contains 12 residues. Here the CDR3 reads CASSAHYRLVFF. The CDR3 DNA reads TGTGCCAGCAGTGCCCATTATAGACTAGTGTTCTTC. Drawing the rest from reference TRBV25-1 and TRBJ2-1, the complete variable domain is EADIYQTPRYLVIGTGKKITLECSQTMGHDKMYWYQQDPGMELHLIHYSYGVNSTEKGDLSSESTVSRIRTEHFPLTLESARPSHTSQYLCASSAHYRLVFFGPGTRLTVL.

The rearrangement uses TRBV6-4 and TRBJ1-1; no definite D call. V was pared by 3 bases and J by 1 base, with 6 bases between. The CDR3 is made up of 13 amino acids. Germline CDR1 is MRHNA and CDR2 is SNTAGT. In DNA, the CDR3 is TGTGCCAGCAGTGAACATCGGAACACTGAAGCTTTCTTT. Translated, it gives CASSEHRNTEAFF.

The V and J genes are TRBV11-2 and TRBJ2-7; 7 bases align to TRBD2. The V gene's germline CDR1 is SGHAT and CDR2 FQNNGV. V was clipped by 5 bases and J by 2 bases; unmatched bases: 9. This CDR3 is 15 amino acids long. The CDR3, as DNA: TGTGCCAGCAGCCTCGGACTAGAGTCCCCCTACGAGCAGTACTTC. Residues: CASSLGLESPYEQYF.

V usage is TRBV4-2 and J usage is TRBJ2-3; D may correspond to TRBD1 or TRBD2 (5 bases each). The germline V gene has CDR1 LGHNA and CDR2 YNFKEQ. V was clipped by 0 bases and J by 4 bases, with 26 bases between them. This CDR3 has 20 amino acids. The CDR3 region has the DNA TGTGCCAGCAGCCAAGATGCGTCCTGGGGGTTTCAACCTCCCGCAGATACGCAGTATTTT. Its translation is CASSQDASWGFQPPADTQYF.

The chain has TRBV28 and TRBJ1-2; 8 nucleotides agree with TRBD1. The CDR3 spans 15 residues. CDR1 and CDR2 (germline): MDHEN, SYDVKM. V lost 3 bases and J lost 9; bases outside the gene matches: 12. CDR3 residues: CASSFRTGGTDRYTF. The CDR3 nucleotides are TGTGCCAGCAGTTTTCGCACAGGGGGGACGGATCGCTACACCTTC.

The chain employs TRBV5-6 and TRBJ1-2; D unresolved. The CDR3 contains 14 residues. Trimming shortened V by 0 bases and J by 3 bases, and 9 bases separated the two germline ends. Germline V gives CDR1 SGHDT, CDR2 YYEEEE. The chain's CDR3 is CASSLAKGYYGYTF. The CDR3 DNA reads as TGTGCCAGCAGCTTGGCAAAGGGATACTATGGCTACACCTTC.

The chain employs TRBV6-6 and TRBJ2-3, with a weak D call TRBD2 (6 bases). V was pared by 6 bases and J by 1 base, with 17 bases between. The germline V gene encodes CDR1 MNHNY and CDR2 SVGAGI (reference sequence). The CDR3 contains 16 residues. CDR3 in DNA: TGTGCCAGCAGGGCCAAACGGGAGCTTGGCACAGATACGCAGTATTTT. Translating it yields CASRAKRELGTDTQYF.

The CDR3 DNA is TGTGCCAGCAGCTTAGGGGGACTAGCAGTCTACGAGCAGTACTTC. This codes for CASSLGGLAVYEQYF. V gene TRBV7-6 combines with J gene TRBJ2-7; 9 bases line up with TRBD2. The length of the CDR3 is 15 residues. Germline values: CDR1 SGHVS, CDR2 FNYEAQ. Trimming at V came to 1 base and at J to 3 bases, leaving 4 bases not matched to a gene. The full variable domain, rest sourced from reference TRBV7-6 and TRBJ2-7, is GAGVSQSPRYKVTKRGQDVALRCDPISGHVSLYWYRQALGQGPEFLTYFNYEAQQDKSGLPNDRFSAERPEGSISTLTIQRTEQRDSAMYRCASSLGGLAVYEQYFGPGTRLTVT.

This rearrangement joins TRBV14 to TRBJ1-6; D remains unclear. CDR1 SGHDN and CDR2 FVKESK come from the germline V gene. V lost 4 bases to trimming and J lost 0 bases, with 10 bases between them. This CDR3 has 16 residues. In DNA, the CDR3 is TGTGCCAGCAGCCCTACCCTTCCCTCCTATAATTCACCCCTCCACTTT. Protein sequence: CASSPTLPSYNSPLHF.

The chain is built from TRBV5-1 and TRBJ2-3; D perhaps matches TRBD1 (6 bases). V was cut by 7 bases and J by 6 bases, with 15 bases left in between. The CDR3 is 13 amino acids. Looked up from germline, CDR1 is SGHRS and CDR2 is YFSETQ. CDR3 loop: CASGFRGQDTQYF. In nucleotides, the CDR3 is TGCGCCAGCGGGTTCCGAGGACAGGATACGCAGTATTTT. The whole variable domain, filled in from reference TRBV5-1 and TRBJ2-3, reads KAGVTQTPRYLIKTRGQQVTLSCSPISGHRSVSWYQQTPGQGLQFLFEYFSETQRNKGNFPGRFSGRQFSNSRSEMNVSTLELGDSALYLCASGFRGQDTQYFGPGTRLTVL.

Here the CDR3 reads CASSGTRGAGGYNEQFF. As DNA, the CDR3 is TGTGCCAGCAGCGGGACCAGGGGGGCAGGGGGCTACAATGAGCAGTTCTTC. This chain links TRBV7-6 with TRBJ2-1, with D maybe TRBD1 (7 bases). Per the germline V gene, CDR1 is SGHVS and CDR2 is FNYEAQ. CDR3 size: 17 residues. V gave up 5 bases and J gave up 3 bases, with 20 bases separating them.

This clone has only a few counts. V usage is TRBV5-4 and J usage is TRBJ2-5, with TRBD2 matching over 10 bases. V gave up 1 base and J gave up 5 bases; unmatched junction bases: 8. Germline lookup yields CDR1 SGHNT and CDR2 YYREEE (reference sequence). This CDR3 comprises 16 residues. The CDR3 region is CASSLLSGGALETQYF. The DNA of the CDR3 is TGTGCCAGCAGCTTGTTGAGCGGGGGGGCCCTGGAGACCCAGTACTTC.

The gene calls are TRBV12-5 and TRBJ2-1, with TRBD1 matching over 10 bases. The CDR3 is made up of 15 amino acids. V gave up 5 bases and J gave up 2 bases; unmatched junction bases: 3. Per germline, CDR1 LGHNT and CDR2 FRNRAP. CDR3 residues: CASGRGQGAYNEQFF. CDR3 nucleotide sequence: TGTGCTAGTGGTCGAGGACAGGGGGCCTACAATGAGCAGTTCTTC.

The V and J genes are TRBV5-1 and TRBJ1-2; D gene unclear. Trimming cost V 2 bases and J 8 bases, with 13 bases left between them. The V gene's germline CDR1 is SGHRS and CDR2 YFSETQ. The CDR3 covers 13 residues. CDR3 in DNA: TGCGCCAGCAGCTTTATGGGGAATGAGGGCTACACCTTC. Translation: CASSFMGNEGYTF.

The chain is built from TRBV6-5 and TRBJ2-6; D unresolved. V was cut by 6 bases and J by 0 bases, with 3 bases left in between. Germline CDR1 and CDR2: MNHEY and SVGAGI. CDR3 length equals 13 residues. DNA for the CDR3: TGTGCCAGCAGACTCTCTGGGGCCAACGTCCTGACTTTC. It translates to CASRLSGANVLTF.

V is TRBV5-4 and J is TRBJ2-7, with D hard to call. Trimming removed 2 bases from V and 3 bases from J, with 9 bases in between. Germline lookup yields CDR1 SGHNT and CDR2 YYREEE (reference sequence). The CDR3 totals 13 residues. CDR3 nucleotides: TGTGCCAGCAGCTTCGGTGGGGACTACGAGCAGTACTTC. This translates into CASSFGGDYEQYF. The full variable domain, with the rest looked up from reference TRBV5-4 and TRBJ2-7, is ETGVTQSPTHLIKTRGQQVTLRCSSQSGHNTVSWYQQALGQGPQFIFQYYREEENGRGNFPPRFSGLQFPNYSSELNVNALELDDSALYLCASSFGGDYEQYFGPGTRLTVT.

V and J are TRBV5-4 and TRBJ1-6, with 7 positions matching TRBD1. The CDR3 loop spans 17 amino acids. Per germline, CDR1 SGHNT and CDR2 YYREEE (reference sequence). J gave up 4 bases and V 4 bases, and 11 bases lay outside the gene matches. CDR3 nucleotide sequence: TGTGCCAGCAGCGAGGCCCGGGACAGCCTATATAATTCACCCCTCCACTTT. Residues: CASSEARDSLYNSPLHF.

CDR3 in DNA: TGTGCCATCAGTGAGTCACAGGGTGGAGACTCTGGGGCCAACGTCCTGACTTTC. Translated, it gives CAISESQGGDSGANVLTF. The J gene is TRBJ2-6, the V gene TRBV10-3, with D possibly matching TRBD1 (6 bases). Germline assignment: CDR1 ENHRY and CDR2 SYGVKD. Trimming took off 0 bases at V and 0 bases at J, with 12 bases between the two ends. CDR3 size: 18 residues.

This clone was observed a single time. The genes are TRBV19 and TRBJ2-1; possibly TRBD2 for D (6 bases). V was trimmed by 2 bases and J by 7 bases, leaving 15 bases between them. Germline-derived CDR1 and CDR2 are LNHDA and SQIVND (reference sequence). The CDR3 is 15 residues long. CDR3 sequence reads: CASSILAIGGNEQFF. The CDR3 DNA sequence: TGTGCCAGTAGTATATTGGCAATTGGGGGGAATGAGCAGTTCTTC.

V is TRBV7-6 and J is TRBJ1-1; D gene uncertain. V was trimmed by 5 bases and J by 5 bases, leaving 12 bases between them. This CDR3 contains 13 residues. Germline-derived CDR1 and CDR2 are SGHVS and FNYEAQ. The CDR3: CASSDGPGTEAFF. DNA for the CDR3: TGTGCCAGCAGCGATGGACCGGGGACTGAAGCTTTCTTT.

This clone was recorded once. The rearrangement joins TRBV6-5 to TRBJ2-1, with D unresolved. Deletions cut 2 bases from V and 6 bases from J, with 2 bases between. The germline gives CDR1 MNHEY, CDR2 SVGAGI. The CDR3 extends over 11 amino acids. CDR3 coding DNA: TGTGCCAGCAGTTACGGCAATGAGCAGTTCTTC. Translation gives CASSYGNEQFF.

The V and J genes are TRBV10-1 and TRBJ2-1; 7 positions match TRBD2. Germline lookup yields CDR1 WNHNN and CDR2 SYGVQD (reference sequence). The junction had 15 bases not matched to a gene; V was cut back by 0 bases and J by 7 bases. This CDR3 is 18 amino acids long. CDR3 nucleotides: TGCGCCAGCAGTGAGTCGACATTCACGGCGGGAGCGGAAAATGAGCAGTTCTTC. Protein product: CASSESTFTAGAENEQFF.

The rearrangement joins TRBV12-1 to TRBJ1-5; TRBD1, the D gene given by the table, was not confirmed from the DNA. TRBV12-1 is annotated as a pseudogene. CDR3 size: 15 residues. The CDR3 DNA reads TGTGCCAGCAGTCGCAGACAGGTTTGCAATCAGCCCCAGCATTTT. As protein: CASSRRQVCNQPQHF.

In nucleotides, the CDR3 is TGTGCCAGCAGTCCCCGACTAGCGGTTAAAGAGACCCAGTACTTC. This translates into CASSPRLAVKETQYF. The chain combines TRBV6-6 with TRBJ2-5, with 9 bases identical to TRBD2. Losses at the gene ends were 5 bases for V and 3 bases for J; bases not matched to a gene: 7. This CDR3 is built from 15 residues. The V gene's germline CDR1 is MNHNY and CDR2 SVGAGI (reference sequence).